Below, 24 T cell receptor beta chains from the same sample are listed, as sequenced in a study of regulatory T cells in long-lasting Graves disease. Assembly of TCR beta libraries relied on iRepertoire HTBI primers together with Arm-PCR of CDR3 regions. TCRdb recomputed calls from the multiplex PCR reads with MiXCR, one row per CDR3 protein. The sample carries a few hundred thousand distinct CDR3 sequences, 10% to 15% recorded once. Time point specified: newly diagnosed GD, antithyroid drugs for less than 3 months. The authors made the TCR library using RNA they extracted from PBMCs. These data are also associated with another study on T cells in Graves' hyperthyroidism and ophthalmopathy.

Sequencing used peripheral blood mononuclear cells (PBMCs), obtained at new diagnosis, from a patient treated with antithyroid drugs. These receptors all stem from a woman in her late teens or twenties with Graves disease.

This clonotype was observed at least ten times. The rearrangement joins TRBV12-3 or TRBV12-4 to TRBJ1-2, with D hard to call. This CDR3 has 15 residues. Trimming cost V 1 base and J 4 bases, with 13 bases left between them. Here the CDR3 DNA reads TGTGCCAGCAGTTTAGGGGTTCTCGACCTCTATGGCTACACCTTC. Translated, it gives CASSLGVLDLYGYTF.

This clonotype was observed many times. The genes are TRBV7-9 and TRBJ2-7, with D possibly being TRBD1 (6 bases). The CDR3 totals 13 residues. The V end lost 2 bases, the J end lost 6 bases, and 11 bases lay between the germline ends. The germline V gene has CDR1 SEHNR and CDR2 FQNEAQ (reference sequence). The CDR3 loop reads CASSLPGAGEQYF. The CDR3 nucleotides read TGTGCCAGCAGCTTACCAGGGGCGGGCGAGCAGTACTTC.

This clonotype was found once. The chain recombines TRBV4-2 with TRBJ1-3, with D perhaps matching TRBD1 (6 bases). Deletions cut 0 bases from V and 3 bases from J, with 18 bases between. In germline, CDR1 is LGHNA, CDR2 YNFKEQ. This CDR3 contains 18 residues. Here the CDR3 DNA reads TGTGCCAGCAGCCAAGATTTTAGACGCGGGGGGCTTGGAAACACCATATATTTT. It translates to CASSQDFRRGGLGNTIYF.

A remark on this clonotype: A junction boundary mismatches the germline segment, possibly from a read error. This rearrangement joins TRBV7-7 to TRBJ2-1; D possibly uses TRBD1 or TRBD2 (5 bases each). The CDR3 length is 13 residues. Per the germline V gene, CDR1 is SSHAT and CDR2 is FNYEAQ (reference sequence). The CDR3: CASSLGHSGEQFF. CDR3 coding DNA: TGTGCTAGCAGCTTAGGACACTCGGGAGAGCAGTTCTTC.

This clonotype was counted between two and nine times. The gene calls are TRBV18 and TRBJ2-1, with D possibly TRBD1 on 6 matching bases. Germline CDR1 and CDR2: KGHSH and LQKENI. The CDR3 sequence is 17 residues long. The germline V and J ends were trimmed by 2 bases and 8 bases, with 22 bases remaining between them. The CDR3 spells CASSPFELDRAVDEQFF. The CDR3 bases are TGTGCCAGCTCACCATTTGAACTGGACAGAGCCGTGGATGAGCAGTTCTTC.

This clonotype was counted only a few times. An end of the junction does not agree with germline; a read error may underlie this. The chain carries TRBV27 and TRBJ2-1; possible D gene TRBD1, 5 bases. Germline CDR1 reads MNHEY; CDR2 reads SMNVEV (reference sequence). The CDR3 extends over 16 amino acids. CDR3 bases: TGTGCCGGCAGTTTTGCGGCAGCAGGGAAATACAATGAGCAGTTCTTC. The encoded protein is CAGSFAAAGKYNEQFF.

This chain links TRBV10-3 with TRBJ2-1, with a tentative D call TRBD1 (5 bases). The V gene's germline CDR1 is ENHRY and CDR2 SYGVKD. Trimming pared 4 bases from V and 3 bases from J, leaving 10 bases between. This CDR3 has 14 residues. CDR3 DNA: TGTGCCATCAGTGGGGCAGGGATCTACAATGAGCAGTTCTTC. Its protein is CAISGAGIYNEQFF.

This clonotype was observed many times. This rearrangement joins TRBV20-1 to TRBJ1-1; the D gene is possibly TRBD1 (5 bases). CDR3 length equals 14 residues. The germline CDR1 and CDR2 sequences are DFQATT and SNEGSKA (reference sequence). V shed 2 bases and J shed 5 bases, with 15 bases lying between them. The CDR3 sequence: CSARIGGGITEAFF. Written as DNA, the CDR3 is TGCAGTGCTAGAATCGGGGGGGGAATTACTGAAGCTTTCTTT.

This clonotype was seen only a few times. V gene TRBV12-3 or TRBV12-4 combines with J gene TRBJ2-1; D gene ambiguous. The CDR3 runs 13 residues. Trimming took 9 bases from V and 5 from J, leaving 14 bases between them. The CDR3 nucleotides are TGTGCCAGTAAGGACCTCAATAACAATGAGCAGTTCTTC. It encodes CASKDLNNNEQFF.

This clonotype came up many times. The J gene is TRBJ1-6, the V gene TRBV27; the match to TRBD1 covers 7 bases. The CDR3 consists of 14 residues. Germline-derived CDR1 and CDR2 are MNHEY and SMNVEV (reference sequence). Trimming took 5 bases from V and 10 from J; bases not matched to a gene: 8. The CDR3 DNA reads TGTGCCAGCAGTACACGACAGGGAGTATCACCCCTCCACTTT. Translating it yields CASSTRQGVSPLHF.

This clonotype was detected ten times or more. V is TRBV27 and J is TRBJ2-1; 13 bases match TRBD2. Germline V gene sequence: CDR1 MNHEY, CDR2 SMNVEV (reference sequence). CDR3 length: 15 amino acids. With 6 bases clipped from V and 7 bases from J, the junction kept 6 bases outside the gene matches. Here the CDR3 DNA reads TGTGCCAGCAGCCCGGGACTAGCGGGAAGAAATGAGCAGTTCTTC. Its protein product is CASSPGLAGRNEQFF.

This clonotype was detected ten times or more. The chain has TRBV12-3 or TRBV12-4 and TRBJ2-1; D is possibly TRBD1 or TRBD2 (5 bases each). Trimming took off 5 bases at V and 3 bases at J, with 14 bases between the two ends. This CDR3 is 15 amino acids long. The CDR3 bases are TGTGCCAGCAGTCGAAGCGCGAGGGGCTACAATGAGCAGTTCTTC. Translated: CASSRSARGYNEQFF.

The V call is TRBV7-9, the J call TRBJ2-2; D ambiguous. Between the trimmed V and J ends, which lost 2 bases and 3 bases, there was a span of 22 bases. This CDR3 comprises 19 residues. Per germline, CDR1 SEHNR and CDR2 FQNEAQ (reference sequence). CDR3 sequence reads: CASSLLGRRIHHHTGELFF. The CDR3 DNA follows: TGTGCCAGCAGCTTACTTGGTCGTAGGATTCACCACCACACCGGGGAGCTGTTTTTT.

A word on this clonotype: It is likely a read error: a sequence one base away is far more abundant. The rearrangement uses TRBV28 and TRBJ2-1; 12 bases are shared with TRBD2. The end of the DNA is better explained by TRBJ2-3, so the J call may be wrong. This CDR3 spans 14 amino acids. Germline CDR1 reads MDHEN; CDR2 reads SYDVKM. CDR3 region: CAGSPRGLAGLQYF. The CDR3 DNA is TGTGCCGGCAGTCCCAGGGGACTAGCGGGCTTGCAGTATTTT.

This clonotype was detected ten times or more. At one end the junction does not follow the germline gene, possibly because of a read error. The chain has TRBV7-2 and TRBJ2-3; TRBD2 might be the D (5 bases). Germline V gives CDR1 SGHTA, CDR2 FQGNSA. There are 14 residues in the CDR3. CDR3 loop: CASSFGSGTDTQYF. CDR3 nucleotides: TGCGCCAGCAGCTTCGGGTCGGGAACTGATACGCAGTATTTT.

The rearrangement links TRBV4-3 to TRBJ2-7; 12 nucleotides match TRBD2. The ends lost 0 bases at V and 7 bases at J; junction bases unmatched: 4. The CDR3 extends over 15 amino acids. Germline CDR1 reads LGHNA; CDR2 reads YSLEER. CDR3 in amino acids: CASSQESGLAGEQYF. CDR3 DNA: TGCGCCAGCAGCCAAGAATCAGGACTAGCGGGGGAGCAGTACTTC.

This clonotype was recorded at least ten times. CDR3 region: CASSRYRNMNTEAFF. Written as DNA, the CDR3 is TGTGCCAGCAGTCGGTACAGAAACATGAACACTGAAGCTTTCTTT. The chain is built from TRBV27 and TRBJ1-1; D uncertain. The CDR3 extends over 15 amino acids. With 5 bases removed from V and 0 bases from J, the gap between germline ends came to 13 bases. In germline, CDR1 is MNHEY, CDR2 SMNVEV (reference sequence).

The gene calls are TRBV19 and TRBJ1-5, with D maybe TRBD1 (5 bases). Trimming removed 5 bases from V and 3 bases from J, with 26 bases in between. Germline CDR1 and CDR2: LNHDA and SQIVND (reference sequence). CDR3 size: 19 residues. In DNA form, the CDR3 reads TGTGCCAGTAGTTTTGGGGCAGGGAGACTCTATAGAATCAATCAGCCCCAGCATTTT. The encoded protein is CASSFGAGRLYRINQPQHF.

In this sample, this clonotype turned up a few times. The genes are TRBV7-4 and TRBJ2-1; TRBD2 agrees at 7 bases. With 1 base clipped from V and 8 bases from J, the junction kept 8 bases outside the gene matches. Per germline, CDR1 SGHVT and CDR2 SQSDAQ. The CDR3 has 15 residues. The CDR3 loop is CASSLDSGPGDEQFF. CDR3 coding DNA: TGTGCCAGCAGCTTAGATAGCGGGCCAGGTGATGAGCAGTTCTTC.

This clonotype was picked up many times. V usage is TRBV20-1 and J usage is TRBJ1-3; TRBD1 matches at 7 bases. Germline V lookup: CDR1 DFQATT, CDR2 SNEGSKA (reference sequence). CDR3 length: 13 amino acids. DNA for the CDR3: TGCCCCACCAGGGACAGCTCTGGAAACACCATATATTTT. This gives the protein CPTRDSSGNTIYF.

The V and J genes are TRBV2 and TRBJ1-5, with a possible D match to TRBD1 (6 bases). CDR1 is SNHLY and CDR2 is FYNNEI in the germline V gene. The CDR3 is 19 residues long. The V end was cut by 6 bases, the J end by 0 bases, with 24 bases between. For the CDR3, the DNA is TGTGCCAGCAGAGCCAATACAGGGAGCCGAGGGGGTAGCAATCAGCCCCAGCATTTT. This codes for CASRANTGSRGGSNQPQHF.

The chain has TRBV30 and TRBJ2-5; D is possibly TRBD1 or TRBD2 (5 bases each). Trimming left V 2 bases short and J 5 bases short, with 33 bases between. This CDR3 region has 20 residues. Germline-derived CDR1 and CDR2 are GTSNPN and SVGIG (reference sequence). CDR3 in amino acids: CAWSLDPTRTDYYKGETQYF. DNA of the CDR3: TGTGCCTGGAGTCTCGACCCCACCAGAACCGACTACTACAAGGGGGAGACCCAGTACTTC.

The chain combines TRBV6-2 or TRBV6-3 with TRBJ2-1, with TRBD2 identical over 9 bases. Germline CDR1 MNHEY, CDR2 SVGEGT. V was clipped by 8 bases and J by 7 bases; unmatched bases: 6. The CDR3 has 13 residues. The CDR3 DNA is TGTGCCAGCGGCCTAGCGGGAATAAATGAGCAGTTCTTC. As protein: CASGLAGINEQFF.

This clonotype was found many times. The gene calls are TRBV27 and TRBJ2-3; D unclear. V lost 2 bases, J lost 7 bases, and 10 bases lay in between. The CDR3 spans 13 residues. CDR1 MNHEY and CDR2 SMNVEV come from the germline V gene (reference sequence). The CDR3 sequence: CASSLGQLYTQYF. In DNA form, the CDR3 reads TGTGCCAGCAGTTTAGGGCAGCTCTATACGCAGTATTTT.